These 29 T cell receptor beta chains share one sample of origin, sequenced in a study of blood T cell repertoires in COVID-19. TCRdb's copy holds only in-frame clones and misses some; the assay was immunoSEQ multiplex PCR. This table has about 210,000 clones, roughly 86% appearing once. The sample was PBMCs or T cells enriched from blood (not recorded which). The receptor set was obtained from a young man with acute COVID-19.

In its sample, this clone was seen a few times. In nucleotides, the CDR3 is TGTGCCAGCGCCCCCGGGACAGGGGGCGAACGCAATCAGCCCCAGCATTTT. It is translated as CASAPGTGGERNQPQHF. The chain carries TRBV27 and TRBJ1-5, with 12 bases that match TRBD1. Looked up from germline, CDR1 is MNHEY and CDR2 is SMNVEV (reference sequence). This CDR3 spans 17 amino acids. J lost 2 bases, V lost 8 bases, and 10 bases had no gene match.

The chain couples TRBV4-2 to TRBJ2-7; 8 bases align to TRBD1. Trimming took 0 bases from V and 3 from J; bases not matched to a gene: 4. CDR3 size: 15 residues. Germline assignment: CDR1 LGHNA and CDR2 YNFKEQ. The CDR3 here is CASSQEGTGGYEQYF. The CDR3 DNA is TGTGCCAGCAGCCAAGAAGGGACAGGAGGCTACGAGCAGTACTTC.

The rearrangement joins TRBV12-3 or TRBV12-4 to TRBJ2-4, with D possibly matching TRBD2 (5 bases). V was shortened by 7 bases and J by 11 bases, with 18 bases between the two germline ends. This CDR3 has 13 amino acids. The CDR3 loop reads CASIVHPDGVQYF. CDR3 DNA: TGTGCCAGCATCGTCCACCCCGACGGGGTTCAGTACTTC.

The chain has TRBV7-9 and TRBJ1-2; no clear D. V was pared by 1 base and J by 8 bases, with 14 bases between. Germline CDR1 reads SEHNR; CDR2 reads FQNEAQ (reference sequence). The CDR3 sequence is 14 residues long. Here the CDR3 reads CASSLGAREEGYTF. The CDR3 DNA reads as TGTGCCAGCAGCTTAGGCGCCCGGGAGGAGGGCTACACCTTC. Using reference TRBV7-9 and TRBJ1-2 for the parts outside the CDR3, the full variable domain is DTGVSQNPRHKITKRGQNVTFRCDPISEHNRLYWYRQTLGQGPEFLTYFQNEAQLEKSRLLSDRFSAERPKGSFSTLEIQRTEQGDSAMYLCASSLGAREEGYTFGSGTRLTVV.

The chain uses TRBV7-9 and TRBJ2-3, with a weak D call TRBD2 (5 bases). Trimming left V 3 bases short and J 7 bases short, with 14 bases between. CDR3 length equals 14 residues. CDR1 is SEHNR, CDR2 FQNEAQ, per germline (reference sequence). CDR3 residues: CASSFVGSGNTQYF. As DNA, the CDR3 is TGTGCCAGCAGCTTTGTTGGGAGTGGTAATACGCAGTATTTT.

This chain connects TRBV7-9 to TRBJ2-3, with TRBD2 matching 10 bases. The CDR3 is made up of 17 amino acids. After removal of 1 base from V and 0 bases from J, the junction contained 4 bases not matched to a gene. CDR1 SEHNR and CDR2 FQNEAQ come from the germline V gene (reference sequence). The CDR3 here is CASSLGAAGGSTDTQYF. As DNA, the CDR3 is TGTGCCAGCAGCTTAGGAGCAGCGGGAGGGAGCACAGATACGCAGTATTTT.

V is TRBV3-1 (or the pseudogene TRBV3-2) and J is TRBJ1-1; 7 bases align to TRBD1. V shed 4 bases and J 7 bases; nucleotides not matched to a gene: 9. This CDR3 has 14 residues. CDR1 and CDR2 from the germline V gene are LGHDT and YNNKEL (reference sequence). The CDR3 region is CASSPRDSFYEAFF. CDR3 nucleotide sequence: TGTGCCAGCAGCCCCCGGGACAGCTTTTATGAAGCTTTCTTT.

The chain employs TRBV13 and TRBJ2-3; TRBD2 matches 13 bases. The germline CDR1 and CDR2 sequences are PRHDT and FYEKMQ (reference sequence). CDR3 length: 16 amino acids. V trimming: 4 bases; J trimming: 2 bases; junction bases outside the gene matches: 3. The CDR3 region is CASSSGLAGITDTQYF. The DNA for the CDR3 is TGTGCCAGCAGCTCGGGACTAGCGGGGATCACAGATACGCAGTATTTT. The variable domain in full, completed from reference TRBV13 and TRBJ2-3, reads AAGVIQSPRHLIKEKRETATLKCYPIPRHDTVYWYQQGPGQDPQFLISFYEKMQSDKGSIPDRFSAQQFSDYHSELNMSSLELGDSALYFCASSSGLAGITDTQYFGPGTRLTVL.

The chain employs TRBV5-1 and TRBJ1-2, with D uncertain. This CDR3 spans 13 amino acids. The germline CDR1 and CDR2 sequences are SGHRS and YFSETQ. The germline V and J ends were trimmed by 2 bases and 4 bases, with 9 bases remaining between them. CDR3 in amino acids: CASSLQPSYGYTF. The CDR3 nucleotides read TGCGCCAGCAGCTTACAGCCCTCCTATGGCTACACCTTC. Complete variable domain (other parts from reference TRBV5-1 and TRBJ1-2): KAGVTQTPRYLIKTRGQQVTLSCSPISGHRSVSWYQQTPGQGLQFLFEYFSETQRNKGNFPGRFSGRQFSNSRSEMNVSTLELGDSALYLCASSLQPSYGYTFGSGTRLTVV.

The rearrangement uses TRBV14 and TRBJ1-2; the D is unclear. The CDR3 spans 12 residues. Per germline, CDR1 SGHDN and CDR2 FVKESK. The V gene lost 3 bases and the J gene lost 4 bases, with 6 bases spanning the gap. The CDR3 region is CASSQNTYGYTF. The CDR3 DNA reads TGTGCCAGCAGCCAGAACACCTATGGCTACACCTTC. Full variable domain (remainder filled in from reference TRBV14 and TRBJ1-2): EAGVTQFPSHSVIEKGQTVTLRCDPISGHDNLYWYRRVMGKEIKFLLHFVKESKQDESGMPNNRFLAERTGGTYSTLKVQPAELEDSGVYFCASSQNTYGYTFGSGTRLTVV.

This chain links TRBV9 with TRBJ1-2, with D unclear. The CDR3 covers 15 residues. The germline CDR1 and CDR2 sequences are SGDLS and YYNGEE. V lost 4 bases and J 3 bases, leaving 16 bases between the germline ends. CDR3 residues: CASSSPVPEDYGYTF. The DNA of the CDR3 is TGTGCCAGCAGCTCCCCTGTCCCAGAGGACTATGGCTACACCTTC.

The chain carries TRBV19 and TRBJ2-1; D may be TRBD2 (5 bases). The CDR3 spans 15 residues. Trimming took 5 bases from V and 0 from J, leaving 11 bases between them. Germline V gene lookup returns CDR1 LNHDA and CDR2 SQIVND (reference sequence). This CDR3 reads CASSLAGTSYNEQFF. CDR3 coding DNA: TGTGCCAGTAGTCTGGCGGGTACCTCCTACAATGAGCAGTTCTTC.

The CDR3, as DNA: TGCAGCGTTACCCTGTCGTCAAGACAGGGACGAGGAAATCAGCCCCAGCATTTT. Residues: CSVTLSSRQGRGNQPQHF. This chain links TRBV29-1 with TRBJ1-5; TRBD1 aligns across 7 bases. This CDR3 spans 18 amino acids. V was clipped by 5 bases and J by 4 bases; unmatched bases: 20. From germline, CDR1 is SQVTM and CDR2 ANQGSEA.

This clone was recorded once. The chain employs TRBV5-1 and TRBJ2-7; TRBD1 aligns across 7 bases. CDR3 length: 14 residues. Germline trimming cut 6 bases from V and 4 bases from J; bases unmatched to any gene: 10. Germline CDR1 reads SGHRS; CDR2 reads YFSETQ. As DNA, the CDR3 is TGCGCCAGCAAGGCGCAGGACAGGACGTACGAGCAGTACTTC. Residues: CASKAQDRTYEQYF.

The chain couples TRBV7-9 to TRBJ2-1, with TRBD2 identical over 7 bases. Germline CDR1 is SEHNR and CDR2 is FQNEAQ (reference sequence). The CDR3 covers 12 residues. V gave up 4 bases and J gave up 14 bases; unmatched junction bases: 8. CDR3: CASSSTSAYEFF. Written as DNA, the CDR3 is TGTGCCAGCAGCTCCACTAGCGCGTATGAGTTCTTC.

This rearrangement joins TRBV4-1 to TRBJ2-1; 10 bases are a match to TRBD2. The CDR3 extends over 16 amino acids. Germline V lookup: CDR1 MGHRA, CDR2 YSYEKL. V lost 5 bases and J lost 2; bases outside the gene matches: 6. DNA for the CDR3: TGCGCCAGCAGCATCGCTAGCGGGAGTCCCTACAATGAGCAGTTCTTC. This encodes CASSIASGSPYNEQFF.

The genes are TRBV10-3 and TRBJ1-4, with TRBD1 as a possible D gene (6 bases). The CDR3 runs 15 residues. V was cut by 0 bases and J by 5 bases, with 10 bases left in between. Per the germline V gene, CDR1 is ENHRY and CDR2 is SYGVKD. The CDR3 loop reads CAISESGGANEKLFF. DNA of the CDR3: TGTGCCATCAGTGAGTCGGGGGGGGCGAATGAAAAACTGTTTTTT.

V gene TRBV11-3 combines with J gene TRBJ1-1; TRBD1 aligns across 7 bases. With V trimmed by 4 bases and J by 0 bases, 8 bases remained unmatched. Germline V CDR1 and CDR2: SGHNT, YENEEA. The CDR3 has 16 amino acids. CDR3 in DNA: TGTGCCAGCAGCTCAGACCCGGGACAGATGAACACTGAAGCTTTCTTT. Protein: CASSSDPGQMNTEAFF.

V is TRBV4-1 and J is TRBJ1-2, with 12 bases identical to TRBD1. The germline V gene encodes CDR1 MGHRA and CDR2 YSYEKL. V lost 2 bases to trimming and J lost 8 bases; unmatched junction nucleotides: 12. CDR3 length: 17 residues. DNA for the CDR3: TGCGCCAGCAGCCAAAGCGACCCGGGACAGGGGGCGCACGGCTACACCTTC. Its translation: CASSQSDPGQGAHGYTF.

The chain is built from TRBV7-2 and TRBJ2-3; 9 bases fit TRBD2. The CDR3 runs to 17 residues. J was trimmed by 1 base and V by 2 bases; bases with no gene match: 7. The germline V gene encodes CDR1 SGHTA and CDR2 FQGNSA. CDR3 sequence reads: CASSLRLRGRGTDTQYF. The CDR3 DNA sequence: TGTGCCAGCAGCTTAAGGCTTCGCGGGAGGGGCACAGATACGCAGTATTTT.

V usage is TRBV6-5 and J usage is TRBJ2-2; 7 bases are shared with TRBD1. Trimming at V came to 8 bases and at J to 6 bases, leaving 6 bases not matched to a gene. CDR1 is MNHEY and CDR2 is SVGAGI in the germline V gene. The CDR3 loop spans 13 amino acids. CDR3 amino acids: CASDSQGAGELFF. The CDR3 nucleotides read TGTGCCAGCGACTCCCAGGGGGCCGGGGAGCTGTTTTTT.

The chain links TRBV6-5 to TRBJ2-7; 12 bases agree with TRBD2. CDR3 length: 15 amino acids. Germline V gene lookup returns CDR1 MNHEY and CDR2 SVGAGI. The junction had 3 bases not matched to a gene; V was cut back by 2 bases and J by 4 bases. CDR3 DNA: TGTGCCAGCAGTTACAGACTAGCGGGAGCATACGAGCAGTACTTC. Translated: CASSYRLAGAYEQYF.

The rearrangement joins TRBV7-9 to TRBJ2-1; possibly TRBD2 for D (6 bases). V was cut by 5 bases and J by 5 bases, with 19 bases left in between. The germline CDR1 and CDR2 sequences are SEHNR and FQNEAQ (reference sequence). The CDR3 covers 16 residues. DNA for the CDR3: TGTGCCAGCAGCCCGCCCGCGTTTAGCGGAAACAATGAGCAGTTCTTC. Translated, it gives CASSPPAFSGNNEQFF.

The CDR3 is CASSQGPSTDTQYF. In DNA, the CDR3 is TGTGCCAGCAGTCAGGGGCCTAGCACAGATACGCAGTATTTT. The chain uses TRBV6-5 and TRBJ2-3; a weak D match, TRBD1 (6 bases). Germline values: CDR1 MNHEY, CDR2 SVGAGI. CDR3 length: 14 residues. V shed 5 bases and J shed 0 bases, with 9 bases lying between them.

This CDR3 reads CASSLVERSTDTQYF. Here the CDR3 DNA reads TGTGCCAGCAGCTTGGTCGAGCGGAGCACAGATACGCAGTATTTT. The gene calls are TRBV5-5 and TRBJ2-3, with a weak D call TRBD2 (5 bases). V lost 0 bases and J lost 0, with 8 bases in between. Germline lookup yields CDR1 SGHKS and CDR2 YYEKEE (reference sequence). The CDR3 is 15 amino acids.

The chain has TRBV6-4 and TRBJ2-3; 8 bases are a match to TRBD2. This CDR3 contains 16 residues. Trimming took 3 bases from V and 1 from J; bases not matched to a gene: 6. Germline values: CDR1 MRHNA, CDR2 SNTAGT. CDR3 sequence reads: CASSETGGRGTDTQYF. CDR3 coding DNA: TGTGCCAGCAGTGAAACGGGAGGGAGGGGCACAGATACGCAGTATTTT.

The gene calls are TRBV9 and TRBJ2-3, with 10 bases lining up with TRBD2. The germline gives CDR1 SGDLS, CDR2 YYNGEE. This CDR3 is 17 amino acids long. After removal of 4 bases from V and 1 base from J, the junction contained 9 bases not matched to a gene. The CDR3 sequence: CASSRRTSGKGTDTQYF. CDR3 sequence (DNA): TGTGCCAGCAGCCGAAGGACTAGCGGTAAAGGCACAGATACGCAGTATTTT.

This clone was recorded a few times. The chain recombines TRBV7-8 with TRBJ1-2, with D possibly matching TRBD1 (5 bases). Trimming cost V 3 bases and J 4 bases, with 9 bases left between them. This CDR3 has 13 amino acids. Germline CDR1 is SGHVS and CDR2 is FQNEAQ. CDR3 amino acids: CASSFGRAYGYTF. The CDR3 DNA reads as TGTGCCAGCAGCTTTGGCAGGGCCTATGGCTACACCTTC.

J is TRBJ1-5 and V is TRBV6-1; no clear D gene. Looked up from germline, CDR1 is MNHNS and CDR2 is SASEGT. This CDR3 has 13 amino acids. Trimming took off 2 bases at V and 0 bases at J, with 2 bases between the two ends. CDR3 sequence reads: CASSEHSNQPQHF. CDR3 coding DNA: TGTGCCAGCAGTGAACATAGCAATCAGCCCCAGCATTTT.